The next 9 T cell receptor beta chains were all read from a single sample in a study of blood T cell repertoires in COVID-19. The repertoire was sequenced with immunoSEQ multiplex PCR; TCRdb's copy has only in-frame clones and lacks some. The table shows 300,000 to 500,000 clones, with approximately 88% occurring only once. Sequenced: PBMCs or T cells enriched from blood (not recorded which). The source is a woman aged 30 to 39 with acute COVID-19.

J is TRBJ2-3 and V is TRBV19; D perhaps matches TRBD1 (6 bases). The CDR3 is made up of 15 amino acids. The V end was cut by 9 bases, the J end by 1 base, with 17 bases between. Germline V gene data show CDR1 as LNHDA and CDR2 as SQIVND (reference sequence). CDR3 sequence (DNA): TGTGCCAGAGACTCCGGGACACTTTGCACAGATACGCAGTATTTT. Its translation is CARDSGTLCTDTQYF.

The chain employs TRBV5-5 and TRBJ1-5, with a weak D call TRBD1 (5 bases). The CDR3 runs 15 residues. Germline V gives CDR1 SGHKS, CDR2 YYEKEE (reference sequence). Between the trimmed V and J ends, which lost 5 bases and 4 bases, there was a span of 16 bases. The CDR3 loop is CASSRDFTVNQPQHF. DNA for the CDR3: TGTGCCAGCAGTAGGGACTTCACAGTAAATCAGCCCCAGCATTTT.

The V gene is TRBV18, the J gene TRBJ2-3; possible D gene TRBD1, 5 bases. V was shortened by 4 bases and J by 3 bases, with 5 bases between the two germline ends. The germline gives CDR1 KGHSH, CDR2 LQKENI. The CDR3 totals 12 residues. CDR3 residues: CASSRQTDTQYF. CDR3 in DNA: TGTGCCAGCTCACGACAGACAGATACGCAGTATTTT.

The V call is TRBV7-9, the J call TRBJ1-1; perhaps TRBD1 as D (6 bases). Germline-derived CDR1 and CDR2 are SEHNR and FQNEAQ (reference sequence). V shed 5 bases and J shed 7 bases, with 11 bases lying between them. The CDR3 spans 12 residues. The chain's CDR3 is CASSPKGGEAFF. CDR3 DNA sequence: TGTGCCAGCAGCCCAAAAGGGGGTGAAGCTTTCTTT.

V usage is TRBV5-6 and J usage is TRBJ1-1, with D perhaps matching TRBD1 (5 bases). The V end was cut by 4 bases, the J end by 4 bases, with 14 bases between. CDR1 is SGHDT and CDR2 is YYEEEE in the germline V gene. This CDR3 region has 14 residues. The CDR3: CASSAEGSRTEAFF. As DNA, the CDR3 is TGTGCCAGCAGCGCGGAGGGGAGTCGCACTGAAGCTTTCTTT.

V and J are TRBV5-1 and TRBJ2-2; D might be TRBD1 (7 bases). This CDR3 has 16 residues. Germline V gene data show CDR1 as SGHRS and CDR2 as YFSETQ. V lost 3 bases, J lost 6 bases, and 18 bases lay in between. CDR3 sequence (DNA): TGCGCCAGCAGCTACGTTGGAGGGGGCGGTGCCGGGGAGCTGTTTTTT. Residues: CASSYVGGGGAGELFF.

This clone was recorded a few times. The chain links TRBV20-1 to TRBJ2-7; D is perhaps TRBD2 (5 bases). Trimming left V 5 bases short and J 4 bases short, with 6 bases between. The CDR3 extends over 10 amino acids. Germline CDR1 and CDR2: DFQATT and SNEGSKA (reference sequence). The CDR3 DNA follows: TGCAGTGCTTCGGGATACGAGCAGTACTTC. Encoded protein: CSASGYEQYF.

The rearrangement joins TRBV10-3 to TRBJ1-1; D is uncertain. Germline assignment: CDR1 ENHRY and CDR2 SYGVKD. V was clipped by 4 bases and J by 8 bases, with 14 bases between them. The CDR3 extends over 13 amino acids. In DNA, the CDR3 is TGTGCCATCAGTGCCGCGGGGATCCCCGAAGCTTTCTTT. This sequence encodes CAISAAGIPEAFF.

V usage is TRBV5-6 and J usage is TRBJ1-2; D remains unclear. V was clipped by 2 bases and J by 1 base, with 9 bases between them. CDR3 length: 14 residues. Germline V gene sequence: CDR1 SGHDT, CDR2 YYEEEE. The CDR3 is CASSLAGNNYGYTF. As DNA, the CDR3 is TGTGCCAGCAGCTTAGCGGGGAATAACTATGGCTACACCTTC.